This T cell receptor beta chain is from a study of OX40 agonist ivuxolimab in advanced cancers. The overall study: Past anti-PD-1, anti-PD-L1 or anti-CTLA-4 therapy was accepted, and 30% to 50% had received some. Study-level findings and limits: Both CD4+ and CD8+ T cell populations in blood had undergone clonal expansion by week 6 at 0.1 to 3.0 mg/kg.

This table comes from immunoSEQ multiplex PCR, and its TCRdb copy is limited to in-frame clones, with some not included. The sample holds tens of thousands of clones, approximately 86% seen once. As concerns this clone: Its antigen is not known.

Sequencing was performed on CD4+ or CD8+ T cells sorted from blood, taken in a trial of the OX40 agonist ivuxolimab. The origin of this receptor is an adult with an advanced solid tumor such as melanoma, head and neck, liver or kidney cancer.

The CDR3 here is CASSIMRQTVSGANVLTF. Written as DNA, the CDR3 is TGTGCCAGTAGTATAATGCGACAAACTGTCTCTGGGGCCAACGTCCTGACTTTC. The V gene is TRBV19, the J gene TRBJ2-6; the D is unclear. The CDR3 runs to 18 residues. Trimming removed 2 bases at V and 0 bases at J, with 14 bases between. The germline V gene has CDR1 LNHDA and CDR2 SQIVND (reference sequence).